One T cell receptor beta chain is described in this entry. The data derive from a study of blood T cell repertoires in COVID-19. Study details: Sample material is recorded as cDNA or gDNA derived from T cells, B-cell-depleted T cells, or PBMCs.

TCRdb's table, derived via immunoSEQ multiplex PCR, lists solely in-frame clones and lacks some. The repertoire holds 250,000 or so clones, with roughly 84% as singletons. V was clipped by 2 bases and J by 5 bases; unmatched bases: 2. The CDR3 totals 13 residues. CDR1 is SGHKS, CDR2 YYEKEE, per germline (reference sequence). The TCR was taken from a woman in her 40s who had recovered from COVID-19. This sequence joins TRBV5-5 and TRBJ1-1, with 8 bases that match TRBD1. The sequenced sample consisted of peripheral blood. DNA of the CDR3: TGTGCCAGCAGCTTCAGGGGGCGGACTGAAGCTTTCTTT. Translation: CASSFRGRTEAFF.